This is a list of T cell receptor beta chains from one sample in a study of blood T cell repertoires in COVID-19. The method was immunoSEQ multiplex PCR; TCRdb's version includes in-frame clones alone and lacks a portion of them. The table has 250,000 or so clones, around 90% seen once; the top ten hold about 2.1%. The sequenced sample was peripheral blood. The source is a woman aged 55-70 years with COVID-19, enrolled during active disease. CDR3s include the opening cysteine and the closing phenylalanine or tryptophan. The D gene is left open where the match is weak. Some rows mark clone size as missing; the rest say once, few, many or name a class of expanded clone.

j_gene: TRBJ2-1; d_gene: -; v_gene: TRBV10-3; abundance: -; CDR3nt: TGTGCCATCGCGAGCGGCTATGAGCAGTTCTTC; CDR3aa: CAIASGYEQFF
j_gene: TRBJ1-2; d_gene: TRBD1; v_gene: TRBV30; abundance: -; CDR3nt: TGTGCCTGGGGAAACAGGGGTATCTATGGCTACACCTTC; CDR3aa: CAWGNRGIYGYTF
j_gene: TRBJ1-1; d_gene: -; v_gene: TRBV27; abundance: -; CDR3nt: TGTGCCAGCAGTTTCACACGGGGGGTAGGGACTGAAGCTTTCTTT; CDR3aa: CASSFTRGVGTEAFF
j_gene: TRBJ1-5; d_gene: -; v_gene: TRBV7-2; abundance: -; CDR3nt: TGTGCCAGCAGCTTTCACAGGGATCAGCCCCAGCATTTT; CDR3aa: CASSFHRDQPQHF
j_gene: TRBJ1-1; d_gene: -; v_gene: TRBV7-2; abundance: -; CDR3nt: TGTGCCAGCAGCGGAGGGGTCGCAGCTTTCTTT; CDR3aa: CASSGGVAAFF
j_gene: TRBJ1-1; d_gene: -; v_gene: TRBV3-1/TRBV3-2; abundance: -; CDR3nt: TGTGCCAGCAGCCCACTTGGTAGGGGTACTGAAGCTTTCTTT; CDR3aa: CASSPLGRGTEAFF
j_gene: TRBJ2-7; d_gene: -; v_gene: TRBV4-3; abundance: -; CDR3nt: TGCGCCAGCAGCCAAGGGGGCGGGGCTGGGCAGTACTTC; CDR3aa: CASSQGGGAGQYF
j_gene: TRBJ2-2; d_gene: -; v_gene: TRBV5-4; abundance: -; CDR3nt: TGTGCCAGCAGCAGGGACTCGACGGACACCGGGGAGCTGTTTTTT; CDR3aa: CASSRDSTDTGELFF
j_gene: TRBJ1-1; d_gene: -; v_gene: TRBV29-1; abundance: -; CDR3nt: TGCAGCGTTGAACGGGGAGACGACACTGAAGCTTTCTTT; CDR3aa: CSVERGDDTEAFF
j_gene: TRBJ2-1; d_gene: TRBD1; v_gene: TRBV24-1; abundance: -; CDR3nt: TGTGCCACCAGTGATTCTGGCAGGGGGCGTACCTACAATGAGCAGTTCTTC; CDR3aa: CATSDSGRGRTYNEQFF
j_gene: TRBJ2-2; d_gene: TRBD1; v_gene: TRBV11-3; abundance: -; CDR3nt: TGTGCCAGCAGCCCACGGGACAGGGTTAGCGGGGAGCTGTTTTTT; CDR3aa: CASSPRDRVSGELFF
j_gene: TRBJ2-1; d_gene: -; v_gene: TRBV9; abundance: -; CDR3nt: TGTGCCAGCAGCGTGGGGGGGCTAAACAATGAGCAGTTCTTC; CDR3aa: CASSVGGLNNEQFF
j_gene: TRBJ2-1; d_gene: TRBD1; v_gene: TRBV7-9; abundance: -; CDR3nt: TGTGCCAGCAGCTCCGGATTGGGCTCAGGGACAGACGCCTACAATGAGCAGTTCTTC; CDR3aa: CASSSGLGSGTDAYNEQFF
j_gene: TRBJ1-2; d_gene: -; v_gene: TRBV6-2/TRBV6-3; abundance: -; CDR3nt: TGTGCCAGCAGTTCGCCAGGACTGGTGCGGTACACCTTC; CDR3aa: CASSSPGLVRYTF
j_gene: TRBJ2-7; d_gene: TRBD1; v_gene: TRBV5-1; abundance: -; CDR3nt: TGCGCCAGCAGCTTGGTACAGGGGGCTTCCTACGAGCAGTACTTC; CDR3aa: CASSLVQGASYEQYF
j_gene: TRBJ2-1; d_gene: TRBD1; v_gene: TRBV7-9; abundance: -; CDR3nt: TGTGCCAGCAGCAATCCGGACAGGGGCCAGGGGGAGCAGTTCTTC; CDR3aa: CASSNPDRGQGEQFF
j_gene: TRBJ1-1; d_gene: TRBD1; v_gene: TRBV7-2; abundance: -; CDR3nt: TGTGCCAGCAGCCCGAGGGGACAGCCGAACACTGAAGCTTTCTTT; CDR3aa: CASSPRGQPNTEAFF
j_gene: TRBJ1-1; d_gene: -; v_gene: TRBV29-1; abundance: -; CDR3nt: TGCAGCGTGGCTACGGTGGAGTACACTGAAGCTTTCTTT; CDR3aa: CSVATVEYTEAFF
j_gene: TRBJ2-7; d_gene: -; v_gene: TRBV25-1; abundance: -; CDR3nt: TGTGCCAGCAGTGACCGGCCGGGGGAAGGTCTATTTCCCTACGAGCAGTACTTC; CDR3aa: CASSDRPGEGLFPYEQYF
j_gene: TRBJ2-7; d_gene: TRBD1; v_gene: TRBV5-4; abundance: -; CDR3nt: TGTGCCAGCAGCCCGGACAGGGTTAGCTCCTACGAGCAGTACTTC; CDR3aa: CASSPDRVSSYEQYF
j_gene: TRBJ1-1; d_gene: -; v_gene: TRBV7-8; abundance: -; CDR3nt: TGTGCCAGCAGCTTAAAGGTTGGCGAGGGAGCTTTCTTT; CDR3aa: CASSLKVGEGAFF
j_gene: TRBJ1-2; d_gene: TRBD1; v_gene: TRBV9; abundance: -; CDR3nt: TGTGCCAGCAGCGACCTGGGCAGGGGGACGTTGCACACCTTC; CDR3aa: CASSDLGRGTLHTF
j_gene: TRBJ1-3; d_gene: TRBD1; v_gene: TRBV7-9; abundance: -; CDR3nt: TGTGCCAGCAGCTTAGGGACAGGGGTCCACACCATATATTTT; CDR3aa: CASSLGTGVHTIYF
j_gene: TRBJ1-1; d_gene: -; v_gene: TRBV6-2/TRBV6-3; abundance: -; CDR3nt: TGTGCCAGCAGTTACCCATGGCAGGGCGGTGGGAACACTGAAGCTTTCTTT; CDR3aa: CASSYPWQGGGNTEAFF
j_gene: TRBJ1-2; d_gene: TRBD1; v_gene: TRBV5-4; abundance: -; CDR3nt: TGTGCCAGCAGCCTCGGGACAGGGGGGGGTAAGGGCTACACCTTC; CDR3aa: CASSLGTGGGKGYTF
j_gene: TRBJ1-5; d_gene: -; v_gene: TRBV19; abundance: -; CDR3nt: TGTGCCAGTAGTGGCACAGGTAATCAGCCCCAGCATTTT; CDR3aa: CASSGTGNQPQHF
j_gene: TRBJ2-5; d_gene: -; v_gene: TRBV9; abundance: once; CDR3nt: TGTGCTAGCAGCCCAGGGGTGGTGGGGGAGACCCAGTACTTC; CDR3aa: CASSPGVVGETQYF
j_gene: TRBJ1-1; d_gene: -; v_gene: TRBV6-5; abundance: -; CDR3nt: TGTGCCACCGCGACCCAGGGGAACACTGAAGCTTTCTTT; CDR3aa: CATATQGNTEAFF
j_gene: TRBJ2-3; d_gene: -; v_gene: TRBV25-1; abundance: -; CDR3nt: TGTGCCAGCAGTCCCGCCCTGGGGGCGACAGATACGCAGTATTTT; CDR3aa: CASSPALGATDTQYF
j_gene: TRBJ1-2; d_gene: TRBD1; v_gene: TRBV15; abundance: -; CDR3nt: TGTGCCACCAGCACGGACCGGGACAGCGGCCCCTATGGCTACACCTTC; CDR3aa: CATSTDRDSGPYGYTF
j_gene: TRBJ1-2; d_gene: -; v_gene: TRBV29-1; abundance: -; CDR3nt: TGCAGCGTTGTTTGGGGCCAGGGTGTCTATGGCTACACCTTC; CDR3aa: CSVVWGQGVYGYTF
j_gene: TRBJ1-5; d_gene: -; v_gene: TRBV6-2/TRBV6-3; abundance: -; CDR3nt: TGTGCCAGCAGTTACAATTCCATTCAGCCCCAGCATTTT; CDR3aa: CASSYNSIQPQHF
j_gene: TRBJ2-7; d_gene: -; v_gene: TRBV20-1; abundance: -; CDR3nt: TGCAGTGCTGGCAGGGGCGCGGCGCAGTACTTC; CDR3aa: CSAGRGAAQYF
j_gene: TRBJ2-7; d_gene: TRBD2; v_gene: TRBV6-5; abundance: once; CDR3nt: TGTGCCAGCAGCTCTCCCGGGAGGACAAGCGAGCAGTACTTC; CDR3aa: CASSSPGRTSEQYF
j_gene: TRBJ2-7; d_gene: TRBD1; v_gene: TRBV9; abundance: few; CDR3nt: TGTGCCAGCAGCCATCGGGACAGGGGCCCCCTCCTAGGCGAGCAGTACTTC; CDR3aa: CASSHRDRGPLLGEQYF
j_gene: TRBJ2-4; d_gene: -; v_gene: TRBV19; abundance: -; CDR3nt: TGTGCCAGTAGTGGGCGAACTCTAGCCAAAAACATTCAGTACTTC; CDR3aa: CASSGRTLAKNIQYF
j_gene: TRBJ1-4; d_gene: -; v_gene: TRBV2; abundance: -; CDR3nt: TGTGCCAGCAGGGTCGGGATGCGTGAAAAACTGTTTTTT; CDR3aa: CASRVGMREKLFF
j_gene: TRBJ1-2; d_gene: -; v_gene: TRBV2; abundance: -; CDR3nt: TGTGCCAGCAGTGATCGGGGACACACTAACTATGGCTACACCTTC; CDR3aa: CASSDRGHTNYGYTF
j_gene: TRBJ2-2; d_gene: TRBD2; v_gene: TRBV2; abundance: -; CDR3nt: TGTGCCAGCAGTGGCCGATATAGCGGGGGGGCGGATTTAGGGGAGCTGTTTTTT; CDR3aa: CASSGRYSGGADLGELFF